This note documents a single TCR beta chain sequence. This sample stems from a study of technical replicates of blood from a handful of donors. Sequenced by immunoSEQ multiplex PCR; TCRdb stores in-frame clones only, minus some. This table holds approximately 94,000 clones, roughly 95% found once. Germline CDR1 and CDR2: SNHLY and FYNNEI. The CDR3 extends over 13 amino acids. V lost 3 bases and J lost 8, with 13 bases in between. This sequence was found in a human donor in good health. The chain combines TRBV2 with TRBJ1-1, with a possible D match to TRBD1 (5 bases). Sequencing was done on a sample of T cells isolated from PBMCs. CDR3 region: CASSEGLRPEAFF. CDR3 nucleotide sequence: TGTGCCAGCAGTGAGGGACTGCGCCCAGAAGCTTTCTTT.